The entry below gives a single T cell receptor (beta chain) sequence along with its context. Its specificity is unknown. One base away lies a much larger clone, so this may be a sequencing read error. This specimen comes from a study of human T cells and chemical hapten exposure. Study-level points and caveats: Every donor had alopecia, and their immune response may therefore differ from healthy people's. Expanded TCRs were compared with controls, and the expanded TCRs formed significantly more large CDR3 similarity clusters.

TCRdb ran MiXCR on the RACE reads and lists one entry per CDR3 protein. The sample has roughly 50,000 distinct CDR3 sequences; 9.5% to 10% are singletons. Regarding time point: pre-sensitization, week 0. Treatment meaning: therapeutic diphenylcyclopropenone sensitization with weekly scalp DPC. Specimen: whole blood, collected in connection with sensitization to the hapten diphenylcyclopropenone (DPC). This sequence was found in a man between 35 and 55 years old with alopecia areata. Some clones in this sample may be carry-over from other donors' samples.

The chain's CDR3 is CASSLAGTSGYGELFF. The CDR3 DNA reads TGCGCCAGCAGCTTGGCAGGGACTAGCGGTTATGGGGAGCTGTTTTTT. This chain uses TRBV5-1 with TRBJ2-2; 11 bases line up with TRBD2. CDR3 size: 16 residues. The V gene end was trimmed by 0 bases and the J gene end by 8 bases; junction bases not matched to a gene: 6. In germline, CDR1 is SGHRS, CDR2 YFSETQ.